This TCR beta chain emerged from a study of identical twins. Of note for this clonotype: Its antigen is currently unknown.

Germline CDR1 reads SEHNR; CDR2 reads FQNEAQ (reference sequence). Unmatched junction bases numbered 9, after V lost 3 bases and J lost 10 bases. This CDR3 spans 16 amino acids. Overall study results and limits: Whereas memory repertoires showed no such difference, abundant cord blood beta clonotypes carried fewer insertions.

Carrying unique molecular identifiers, the cDNA also gained a universal primer site through template switching. TCRdb re-analysed the 5' RACE reads in MiXCR, keeping a single row per CDR3 protein. This sample has more than 1.5 million distinct CDR3 sequences, with about 32% found just once. The chain uses TRBV7-9 and TRBJ1-6; 10 bases are shared with TRBD1. Material for sequencing was cord blood. The sequence derives from a newborn girl in good health. The CDR3 reads CASSFRTGGVSSPLHF. The CDR3 region has the DNA TGTGCCAGCAGCTTCCGGACAGGGGGGGTCAGCTCACCCCTCCACTTT.